Below, 2 T cell receptor beta chains from the same sample are listed, as sequenced in a study of shared clonotypes between healthy human individuals. Repertoires were generated with immunoSEQ multiplex PCR, while TCRdb's copy carries only in-frame clones and drops some. The profile shows around 1.5 million clones, approximately 98% of them singletons. The sample was naive CD4+ T cells sorted from blood. Described subset: CD45RA+ positively selected. The receptors shown here come from a man younger than 45 in good health.

The chain is built from TRBV7-8 and TRBJ2-1, with D unclear. The CDR3 is made up of 15 amino acids. The V gene lost 4 bases and the J gene lost 3 bases, with 13 bases spanning the gap. Germline loops: CDR1 SGHVS, CDR2 FQNEAQ. The CDR3 region is CASSSIVRNYNEQFF. The CDR3, as DNA: TGTGCCAGCAGCTCCATTGTACGAAACTACAATGAGCAGTTCTTC.

The chain has TRBV7-3 and TRBJ2-7; TRBD2 matches at 8 bases. This CDR3 has 14 amino acids. Germline lookup yields CDR1 SGHTA and CDR2 FQGTGA. The V gene end was trimmed by 8 bases and the J gene end by 4 bases; junction bases not matched to a gene: 10. CDR3 coding DNA: TGTGCCAGCGCCCCCCACAGCGGGAGTTACGAGCAGTACTTC. Translated: CASAPHSGSYEQYF.